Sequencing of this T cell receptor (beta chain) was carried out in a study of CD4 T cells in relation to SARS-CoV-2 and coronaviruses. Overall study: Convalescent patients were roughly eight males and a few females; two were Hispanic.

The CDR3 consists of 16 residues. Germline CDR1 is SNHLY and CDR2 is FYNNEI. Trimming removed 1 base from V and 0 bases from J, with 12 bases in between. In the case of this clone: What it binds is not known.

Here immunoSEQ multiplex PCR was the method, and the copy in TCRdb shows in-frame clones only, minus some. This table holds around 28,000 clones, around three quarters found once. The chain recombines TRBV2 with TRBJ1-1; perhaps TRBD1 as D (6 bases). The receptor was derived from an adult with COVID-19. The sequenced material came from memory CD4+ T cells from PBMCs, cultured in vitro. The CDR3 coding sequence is TGTGCCAGCAGTGAAGGGAGACAGGAGCTGAACACTGAAGCTTTCTTT. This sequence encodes CASSEGRQELNTEAFF.